This T cell receptor (beta chain) was identified during a study of blood T cell repertoires in COVID-19. Sequencing used immunoSEQ multiplex PCR; TCRdb keeps in-frame clones, though not all of them. The sample holds some 190,000 clones, roughly 84% seen once. From germline, CDR1 is LNHNV and CDR2 YYDKDF (reference sequence). The V and J ends lost 0 bases and 6 bases, in that order; junction bases with no gene match: 6. The CDR3 totals 15 residues. The chain joins TRBV15 to TRBJ2-7; 9 bases agree with TRBD2. The material sequenced was peripheral blood. This sequence was found in a woman aged 80 or older with active or convalescent COVID-19. The CDR3 sequence is CATSRDFPREGEQYF. In nucleotides, the CDR3 is TGTGCCACCAGCAGAGATTTCCCGCGGGAGGGCGAGCAGTACTTC.